The rows below give T cell receptor beta chains drawn from one sample of a study of cytomegalovirus exposure and HLA in healthy donors. Some clones are missing from TCRdb's copy, which holds only in-frame ones; the method was immunoSEQ multiplex PCR. The table has roughly 180,000 clones, approximately 81% seen once. Sample: PBMCs. The source of these receptors is a young woman in good health and CMV-seronegative. CDR3s include the opening cysteine and the closing phenylalanine or tryptophan. Fields, in order: V gene, J gene, clone size, D gene, CDR3 DNA, CDR3 protein. The D gene is left open where the match is weak. A row's size may be missing; if present it is once, few, many or a size class.

v_call: TRBV10-2
j_call: TRBJ2-5
clone_size: .
d_call: TRBD1
cdr3_nt: TGCGCCAGCAGTCTGGACAGGGATCATGAGACCCAGTACTTC
cdr3_aa: CASSLDRDHETQYF

v_call: TRBV5-1
j_call: TRBJ2-1
clone_size: .
d_call: TRBD2
cdr3_nt: TGCGCCAGCAGCTTGGTTAGGGGACTAGCGGGTAAAAGCTCCTACAATGAGCAGTTCTTC
cdr3_aa: CASSLVRGLAGKSSYNEQFF

v_call: TRBV28
j_call: TRBJ2-6
clone_size: few
d_call: TRBD2
cdr3_nt: TGTGCCAGCAGTTTAAGGTCAGCGGGACTCTCTGGGGCCAACGTCCTGACTTTC
cdr3_aa: CASSLRSAGLSGANVLTF

v_call: TRBV28
j_call: TRBJ2-7
clone_size: few
d_call: .
cdr3_nt: TGTGCCAGCAGCAGCCGAAACAGGGCGTTCTACGAGCAGTACTTC
cdr3_aa: CASSSRNRAFYEQYF

v_call: TRBV11-2
j_call: TRBJ1-2
clone_size: .
d_call: .
cdr3_nt: TGTGCCAGCAGCTTAGCGAGCGACTATGGCTACACCTTC
cdr3_aa: CASSLASDYGYTF

v_call: TRBV4-1
j_call: TRBJ1-1
clone_size: .
d_call: .
cdr3_nt: TGCGCCAGCAGCCAAGATTTTGGGGCAATGAACACTGAAGCTTTCTTT
cdr3_aa: CASSQDFGAMNTEAFF

v_call: TRBV5-1
j_call: TRBJ1-1
clone_size: .
d_call: .
cdr3_nt: TGCGCCAGCAGCGAAGACAGATTTGAAGCTTTCTTT
cdr3_aa: CASSEDRFEAFF

v_call: TRBV29-1
j_call: TRBJ1-5
clone_size: .
d_call: .
cdr3_nt: TGCAGCGGGGCCCTTCTAGATCGGGACTGCTTTCAGCCCCAGCATTTT
cdr3_aa: CSGALLDRDCFQPQHF

v_call: TRBV6-5
j_call: TRBJ2-7
clone_size: .
d_call: TRBD1
cdr3_nt: TGTGCCAGCACCAGAGGGGGGGACAGGGCCTACGAGCAGTACTTC
cdr3_aa: CASTRGGDRAYEQYF

v_call: TRBV7-9
j_call: TRBJ2-2
clone_size: .
d_call: .
cdr3_nt: TGTGCCAGCAGCTTTTCCGGGACCGGGGAGCTGTTTTTT
cdr3_aa: CASSFSGTGELFF

v_call: TRBV28
j_call: TRBJ1-5
clone_size: .
d_call: .
cdr3_nt: TGTGCCAGCAGCCCCTCGGGGAGAGTTTCTTATAGCAATCAGCCCCAGCATTTT
cdr3_aa: CASSPSGRVSYSNQPQHF

v_call: TRBV6-5
j_call: TRBJ1-6
clone_size: .
d_call: TRBD1
cdr3_nt: TGTGCCAGCTCCGGGACAGGGAATTCACCCCTCCACTTT
cdr3_aa: CASSGTGNSPLHF

v_call: TRBV15
j_call: TRBJ2-6
clone_size: .
d_call: TRBD2
cdr3_nt: TGTGCCACCAGCGCAGGACTAGCGCTCTCTGGGGCCAACGTCCTGACTTTC
cdr3_aa: CATSAGLALSGANVLTF

v_call: TRBV4-2
j_call: TRBJ2-7
clone_size: .
d_call: .
cdr3_nt: TGTGCCAGCAGCCAACGTCAGGGTTACGAGCAGTACTTC
cdr3_aa: CASSQRQGYEQYF

v_call: TRBV5-1
j_call: TRBJ2-1
clone_size: .
d_call: TRBD2
cdr3_nt: TGCGCCAGCAGCTTGGGAGCGGGAGGCGTTAATGAGCAGTTCTTC
cdr3_aa: CASSLGAGGVNEQFF

v_call: TRBV5-6
j_call: TRBJ1-3
clone_size: .
d_call: .
cdr3_nt: TGTGCCAGCAGCTTGAATCAACTCGCCGGAAACACCATATATTTT
cdr3_aa: CASSLNQLAGNTIYF

v_call: TRBV7-8
j_call: TRBJ2-7
clone_size: .
d_call: TRBD1
cdr3_nt: TGTGCCAGCAGCGTGCTACTGCCGGGACAGGGACCTGGTAGTAGCTCCTACGAGCAGTACTTC
cdr3_aa: CASSVLLPGQGPGSSSYEQYF

v_call: TRBV27
j_call: TRBJ2-1
clone_size: .
d_call: .
cdr3_nt: TGTGCCAGCAGTTTTTCCGGTCTCTCCTACAATGAGCAGTTCTTC
cdr3_aa: CASSFSGLSYNEQFF

v_call: TRBV6-1
j_call: TRBJ2-3
clone_size: once
d_call: TRBD2
cdr3_nt: TGTGCCAGCAGTGACATAGCGGGAGGAGGGGCTAGCACAGATACGCAGTATTTT
cdr3_aa: CASSDIAGGGASTDTQYF

v_call: TRBV5-1
j_call: TRBJ1-1
clone_size: .
d_call: .
cdr3_nt: TGCGCCAGCAGACCCTTCGTAGCGGACGGAGAAGCTTTCTTT
cdr3_aa: CASRPFVADGEAFF

v_call: TRBV9
j_call: TRBJ1-1
clone_size: .
d_call: .
cdr3_nt: TGTGCCAGCAGCGTCGGTCCGGGGGGGACTGAAGCTTTCTTT
cdr3_aa: CASSVGPGGTEAFF

v_call: TRBV2
j_call: TRBJ1-4
clone_size: .
d_call: TRBD1
cdr3_nt: TGTGCCAGCAGTGATAAGTTCCAGGGGACAGGGTTCGAAAAGCTGTTTTTT
cdr3_aa: CASSDKFQGTGFEKLFF

v_call: TRBV4-2
j_call: TRBJ1-4
clone_size: .
d_call: TRBD1
cdr3_nt: TGTGCCAGCAGCCCAAAGAAGAACGACAGGGTTGGAGAAAAACTGTTTTTT
cdr3_aa: CASSPKKNDRVGEKLFF

v_call: TRBV27
j_call: TRBJ1-1
clone_size: .
d_call: .
cdr3_nt: TGTGCCAGCAGTTTACACGGTGTGACTGAAGCTTTCTTT
cdr3_aa: CASSLHGVTEAFF

v_call: TRBV29-1
j_call: TRBJ2-1
clone_size: once
d_call: TRBD2
cdr3_nt: TGCAGCGTTAAAGATAGCGGGAGGACTGCCTACAATGAGCAGTTCTTC
cdr3_aa: CSVKDSGRTAYNEQFF

v_call: TRBV7-3
j_call: TRBJ2-3
clone_size: .
d_call: .
cdr3_nt: TGTGCCAGCAGCTTAGGCTCCGCGGGCACAGATACGCAGTATTTT
cdr3_aa: CASSLGSAGTDTQYF

v_call: TRBV28
j_call: TRBJ1-2
clone_size: .
d_call: .
cdr3_nt: TGTGCCAGCAGTTTGGGACAAAACTATGGCTACACCTTC
cdr3_aa: CASSLGQNYGYTF

v_call: TRBV7-8
j_call: TRBJ1-1
clone_size: .
d_call: .
cdr3_nt: TGTGCCAGCAGCTTAGCGTGGTCGGGTGGGACTATGAACACTGAAGCTTTCTTT
cdr3_aa: CASSLAWSGGTMNTEAFF

v_call: TRBV7-3
j_call: TRBJ2-5
clone_size: once
d_call: .
cdr3_nt: TGTGCCAGCAGCTTAGACCCGGGTTCAGAGACCCAGTACTTC
cdr3_aa: CASSLDPGSETQYF

v_call: TRBV19
j_call: TRBJ2-3
clone_size: .
d_call: TRBD2
cdr3_nt: TGTGCCAGTAGTAATTTAGCGGGGGGCACAGATACGCAGTATTTT
cdr3_aa: CASSNLAGGTDTQYF

v_call: TRBV30
j_call: TRBJ2-7
clone_size: .
d_call: .
cdr3_nt: TGTGCCTGGAGATTACCACCCAGCTACGAGCAGTACTTC
cdr3_aa: CAWRLPPSYEQYF

v_call: TRBV5-1
j_call: TRBJ2-7
clone_size: .
d_call: .
cdr3_nt: TGCGCCAGCAGCTTGTTCCCAGAACTAACCTACGAGCAGTACTTC
cdr3_aa: CASSLFPELTYEQYF

v_call: TRBV7-8
j_call: TRBJ2-1
clone_size: .
d_call: TRBD2
cdr3_nt: TGTGCCAGCAGCTTAGCGGGGGCTAGCGGGAGACTCAATGAGCAGTTCTTC
cdr3_aa: CASSLAGASGRLNEQFF

v_call: TRBV4-2
j_call: TRBJ2-7
clone_size: once
d_call: TRBD2
cdr3_nt: TGTGCCAGCAGACTTAGAGCGGGAGGGCCTTACGAGCAGTACTTC
cdr3_aa: CASRLRAGGPYEQYF

v_call: TRBV5-1
j_call: TRBJ1-6
clone_size: .
d_call: TRBD1
cdr3_nt: TGCGCCAGCAGCTCAACAGGGGATTCGGGGAATTCACCCCTCCACTTT
cdr3_aa: CASSSTGDSGNSPLHF

v_call: TRBV9
j_call: TRBJ1-1
clone_size: .
d_call: .
cdr3_nt: TGTGCCAGCAGCGTCGGGTTCATGAACACTGAAGCTTTCTTT
cdr3_aa: CASSVGFMNTEAFF

v_call: TRBV6-5
j_call: TRBJ1-6
clone_size: .
d_call: .
cdr3_nt: TGTGCCAGCAGTTACAGGGAGGGGTTGCCACCCCTCCACTTT
cdr3_aa: CASSYREGLPPLHF

v_call: TRBV18
j_call: TRBJ2-7
clone_size: .
d_call: .
cdr3_nt: TGTGCCAGCTCACCTGGGCCGAATTTCTACGAGCAGTACTTC
cdr3_aa: CASSPGPNFYEQYF

v_call: TRBV7-6
j_call: TRBJ2-2
clone_size: .
d_call: .
cdr3_nt: TGTGCCAGCAGCAGCTTAGCGTGGGCCGGGGAGCTGTTTTTT
cdr3_aa: CASSSLAWAGELFF